This T cell receptor beta chain was sequenced during a study of identical twins. TCRdb itself ran the 5' RACE reads through MiXCR, one entry per CDR3 protein. The data contain hundreds of thousands of distinct CDR3 sequences, roughly 20% of them singletons. Trimming shortened V by 8 bases and J by 13 bases, and 15 bases separated the two germline ends. Per germline, CDR1 LNHDA and CDR2 SQIVND (reference sequence). This CDR3 spans 11 amino acids. The data also belong to a second study, concerning T cells expressing NK-cell markers. That work states: HCMV seropositivity marked most of the eight sequenced donors; one was seronegative.

V usage is TRBV19 and J usage is TRBJ2-1, with D possibly being TRBD2 (5 bases). The source of this sequence is a woman aged 18 to 35 in good health. Sequenced material: PBMCs. The CDR3 protein is CASGIFGEQFF. The CDR3 coding sequence is TGTGCCAGTGGAATCTTCGGGGAACAGTTCTTC.